This TCR beta chain was captured by sequencing in a study of blood T cell repertoires in COVID-19. At the level of the study: Whether acute or convalescent, the COVID-19 samples came from the United States, Italy and Spain.

This CDR3 region has 12 residues. The V and J ends lost 6 bases and 8 bases respectively, with 16 bases between them. Germline V gene data show CDR1 as SQVTM and CDR2 as ANQGSEA. Some clones are missing from TCRdb's copy, which holds only in-frame ones; the method was immunoSEQ multiplex PCR. Among approximately 280,000 clones listed, 80% to 90% were seen once. Only one count was recorded for this clone. This clonotype originated in a woman in her 70s with acute or convalescent COVID-19. The specimen was peripheral blood. The rearrangement uses TRBV29-1 and TRBJ1-2; D not certain. CDR3 coding DNA: TGCAGCGTGAAGAGGGCAGCCACAGGCTACACCTTC. Translation: CSVKRAATGYTF.